Each of the 24 T cell receptor beta chains below was sequenced from the same sample in a study of cytomegalovirus exposure and HLA in healthy donors. The PCR was carried out with 60 Vbeta primers and 13 Jbeta primers. Using immunoSEQ multiplex PCR, the repertoire was profiled, and TCRdb retains in-frame clones only, with some absent. The repertoire holds about 78,000 clones, with about 60% as singletons. The sequencing input was PBMCs. Receptors were obtained from a man aged 30 to 45 in good health and CMV-seropositive.

This rearrangement joins TRBV28 to TRBJ2-2, with 9 bases aligning to TRBD2. J gave up 10 bases and V 5 bases, and 14 bases lay outside the gene matches. This CDR3 region has 16 residues. Germline-derived CDR1 and CDR2 are MDHEN and SYDVKM. The CDR3 is CASSHRGAGGPVELFF. The DNA for the CDR3 is TGTGCCAGCAGTCACAGGGGTGCGGGAGGGCCAGTGGAGCTGTTTTTT.

In DNA form, the CDR3 reads TGTGCCAGCAGTGACTCCCTCCTCGGGGCAGGGGAGTATAACGTCCTGACTTTC. Translating it yields CASSDSLLGAGEYNVLTF. The chain uses TRBV25-1 and TRBJ2-6; a possible D gene is TRBD1 (6 bases). V lost 3 bases and J lost 10, with 25 bases in between. Germline V gene sequence: CDR1 MGHDK, CDR2 SYGVNS. The CDR3 has 18 amino acids.

This clone was seen a handful of times. The CDR3 nucleotides are TGTGCCAGCAGTGCCACCCCCAGTAGCAATCAGCCCCAGCATTTT. This sequence encodes CASSATPSSNQPQHF. The chain combines TRBV27 with TRBJ1-5; D gene ambiguous. The CDR3 has 15 residues. The V and J ends lost 5 bases and 0 bases respectively, with 11 bases between them. In germline, CDR1 is MNHEY, CDR2 SMNVEV (reference sequence).

The rearrangement uses TRBV15 and TRBJ2-5; 10 positions match TRBD1. The CDR3 runs to 14 residues. Germline V gene data show CDR1 as LNHNV and CDR2 as YYDKDF (reference sequence). The J segment lost 3 bases and the V segment lost 4 bases, leaving 2 bases of the junction unmatched. The CDR3 sequence: CATSTGTGEETQYF. CDR3 nucleotide sequence: TGTGCCACCAGCACTGGGACAGGGGAAGAGACCCAGTACTTC.

This clone was counted a few times. The CDR3 region is CASKPRGLNTGELFF. CDR3 in DNA: TGTGCCAGCAAACCCAGGGGGCTTAACACCGGGGAGCTGTTTTTT. The genes are TRBV28 and TRBJ2-2; the match to TRBD1 covers 8 bases. CDR3 length: 15 amino acids. The J segment lost 2 bases and the V segment lost 7 bases, leaving 6 bases of the junction unmatched. CDR1 is MDHEN, CDR2 SYDVKM, per germline.

The gene calls are TRBV7-2 and TRBJ2-7; TRBD1 is a possible D gene (5 bases). V was pared by 5 bases and J by 7 bases, with 9 bases between. Germline lookup yields CDR1 SGHTA and CDR2 FQGNSA. The CDR3 runs to 11 residues. CDR3 amino acids: CASSPRTEQYF. In DNA, the CDR3 is TGTGCCAGCAGCCCAAGGACAGAGCAGTACTTC.

To note about this clone: The junction departs from germline at one end; a sequencing error may be responsible. For the CDR3, the DNA is TGTGCCAGCAGCACCTTACGCACAGGTACGCAGTATTTT. Its protein is CASSTLRTGTQYF. J is TRBJ2-3 and V is TRBV5-6; a possible D gene is TRBD1 (5 bases). Germline V gene data show CDR1 as SGHDT and CDR2 as YYEEEE. The CDR3 runs to 13 residues.

The V call is TRBV28, the J call TRBJ1-2; 7 bases align to TRBD1. Losses at the gene ends were 6 bases for V and 6 bases for J; bases not matched to a gene: 7. The V gene's germline CDR1 is MDHEN and CDR2 SYDVKM. There are 13 residues in the CDR3. For the CDR3, the DNA is TGTGCCAGCAGCGTTGGGACAGCTAATGGCTACACCTTC. Residues: CASSVGTANGYTF.

This chain joins TRBV30 and TRBJ1-3, with TRBD1 matching over 7 bases. This CDR3 is 15 amino acids long. From germline, CDR1 is GTSNPN and CDR2 SVGIG (reference sequence). V trimming: 3 bases; J trimming: 0 bases; junction bases outside the gene matches: 5. The CDR3, as DNA: TGTGCCTGGAGACCCGGGACAGCCTCTGGAAACACCATATATTTT. This translates into CAWRPGTASGNTIYF. The whole variable domain, filled in from reference TRBV30 and TRBJ1-3, reads SQTIHQWPATLVQPVGSPLSLECTVEGTSNPNLYWYRQAAGRGLQLLFYSVGIGQISSEVPQNLSASRPQDRQFILSSKKLLLSDSGFYLCAWRPGTASGNTIYFGEGSWLTVV.

Written as DNA, the CDR3 is TGTGCCAGCAGTACAGGGGGACACAGGGGCGGTACTGAAGCTTTCTTT. Its protein product is CASSTGGHRGGTEAFF. The genes are TRBV27 and TRBJ1-1; 8 bases line up with TRBD1. Trimming removed 5 bases from V and 5 bases from J; junction bases left unmatched: 13. This CDR3 has 16 amino acids. Germline V gives CDR1 MNHEY, CDR2 SMNVEV (reference sequence).

This clone was seen just once. The chain uses TRBV2 and TRBJ1-5; D not certain. Germline lookup yields CDR1 SNHLY and CDR2 FYNNEI. Trimming pared 7 bases from V and 0 bases from J, leaving 7 bases between. The CDR3 length is 13 residues. The CDR3: CASKLNSNQPQHF. CDR3 nucleotides: TGTGCCAGCAAACTGAATAGCAATCAGCCCCAGCATTTT.

The chain carries TRBV6-5 and TRBJ1-2, with D hard to call. V lost 2 bases and J lost 7, with 17 bases in between. Germline values: CDR1 MNHEY, CDR2 SVGAGI. The CDR3 is made up of 15 amino acids. CDR3 sequence reads: CASSYRSLVGVGYTF. In DNA form, the CDR3 reads TGTGCCAGCAGTTACCGCTCCCTAGTAGGAGTTGGCTACACCTTC.

This clone occurred a few times. The rearrangement uses TRBV18 and TRBJ2-3, with 11 bases aligning to TRBD1. Germline V gene sequence: CDR1 KGHSH, CDR2 LQKENI. V trimming: 5 bases; J trimming: 5 bases; junction bases outside the gene matches: 6. CDR3 length equals 15 residues. CDR3 in DNA: TGTGCCAGCTCAAAGGACAGGGGGCCAGGAGATACGCAGTATTTT. Translation: CASSKDRGPGDTQYF.

This clone was observed a single time. V and J are TRBV28 and TRBJ1-1; tentatively, D is TRBD1 (6 bases). This CDR3 region has 16 residues. Trimming took 4 bases from V and 0 from J, leaving 15 bases between them. The germline V gene encodes CDR1 MDHEN and CDR2 SYDVKM. This CDR3 is CASSSDSRLMNTEAFF. The CDR3 DNA sequence: TGTGCCAGCAGTTCGGACAGCAGGCTCATGAACACTGAAGCTTTCTTT.

The chain has TRBV2 and TRBJ2-5; weak D call: TRBD2 (5 bases). V shed 4 bases and J shed 5 bases, with 14 bases lying between them. The germline gives CDR1 SNHLY, CDR2 FYNNEI. This CDR3 has 14 amino acids. CDR3 DNA: TGTGCCAGCAGTGTACTAGTGGCCCTGGAGACCCAGTACTTC. Translating it yields CASSVLVALETQYF.

The chain employs TRBV19 and TRBJ1-1, with 7 bases fitting TRBD1. The ends lost 10 bases at V and 1 base at J; junction bases unmatched: 3. Germline lookup yields CDR1 LNHDA and CDR2 SQIVND (reference sequence). The CDR3 covers 12 residues. CDR3 protein: CATRGWNTEAFF. The DNA of the CDR3 is TGTGCCACCAGGGGGTGGAACACTGAAGCTTTCTTT.

This clone was seen a handful of times. The chain links TRBV5-1 to TRBJ2-1; no definite D call. Germline V lookup: CDR1 SGHRS, CDR2 YFSETQ. Trimming took 3 bases from V and 9 from J, leaving 13 bases between them. The CDR3 covers 13 residues. Here the CDR3 DNA reads TGCGCCAGCAGCTGGAGTCGCGACGGTGAGCAGTTCTTC. Amino acids: CASSWSRDGEQFF.

The V call is TRBV2, the J call TRBJ2-2; D possibly corresponds to TRBD2 (5 bases). Trimming took 8 bases from V and 0 from J, leaving 7 bases between them. The CDR3 loop spans 13 amino acids. Germline loops: CDR1 SNHLY, CDR2 FYNNEI. Here the CDR3 reads CASSLANTGELFF. DNA for the CDR3: TGTGCCAGCTCACTAGCGAACACCGGGGAGCTGTTTTTT.

Concerning this clone itself: Additional DNA sequences in this sample encode the identical CDR3. V usage is TRBV11-2 and J usage is TRBJ2-7; 11 bases align to TRBD1. V lost 1 base and J lost 4; bases outside the gene matches: 3. CDR3 length: 15 residues. CDR1 is SGHAT, CDR2 FQNNGV, per germline. The CDR3 DNA is TGTGCCAGCAGCTTAGGTGGGACAGGGGGATACGAGCAGTACTTC. Translating gives CASSLGGTGGYEQYF.

The chain couples TRBV7-8 to TRBJ1-5; D call uncertain. Germline loops: CDR1 SGHVS, CDR2 FQNEAQ. Trimming shortened V by 1 base and J by 6 bases, and 13 bases separated the two germline ends. This CDR3 is built from 15 residues. The CDR3 is CASSLDSGLGQPQHF. CDR3 DNA sequence: TGTGCCAGCAGCTTAGATTCGGGGTTGGGTCAGCCCCAGCATTTT.

J is TRBJ1-1 and V is TRBV5-1; D is possibly TRBD1 (5 bases). Trimming removed 0 bases from V and 4 bases from J, with 28 bases in between. The V gene's germline CDR1 is SGHRS and CDR2 YFSETQ. This CDR3 region has 20 residues. CDR3 DNA: TGCGCCAGCAGCTTGGTGGTTGGAGGAGTTCGCACAACCGGGGGCACTGAAGCTTTCTTT. Translating it yields CASSLVVGGVRTTGGTEAFF. Full variable domain (missing parts from reference TRBV5-1 and TRBJ1-1): KAGVTQTPRYLIKTRGQQVTLSCSPISGHRSVSWYQQTPGQGLQFLFEYFSETQRNKGNFPGRFSGRQFSNSRSEMNVSTLELGDSALYLCASSLVVGGVRTTGGTEAFFGQGTRLTVV.

Written as DNA, the CDR3 is TGTGCCAGCAGCTTTGCGGACAGGGGAGAGACCCAGTACTTC. It codes for CASSFADRGETQYF. This chain joins TRBV7-9 and TRBJ2-5, with 9 bases that match TRBD1. J lost 4 bases, V lost 3 bases, and 3 bases had no gene match. This CDR3 is built from 14 residues. Germline values: CDR1 SEHNR, CDR2 FQNEAQ (reference sequence).

This clone has just one count. The CDR3 reads CASSEYRTRKNTEAFF. The CDR3 nucleotides read TGTGCCAGCAGTGAATATCGTACGAGAAAGAACACTGAAGCTTTCTTT. The rearrangement uses TRBV25-1 and TRBJ1-1; unclear D gene. The CDR3 spans 16 residues. The germline gives CDR1 MGHDK, CDR2 SYGVNS. V was pared by 0 bases and J by 1 base, with 12 bases between.

The chain has TRBV6-1 and TRBJ1-5; 7 bases align to TRBD1. J lost 5 bases, V lost 4 bases, and 2 bases had no gene match. Looked up from germline, CDR1 is MNHNS and CDR2 is SASEGT. This CDR3 has 13 residues. As DNA, the CDR3 is TGTGCCAGCAGTGGACAGGGTTATCAGCCCCAGCATTTT. Translated, it gives CASSGQGYQPQHF.